The clone carrying this T cell receptor beta chain was observed a few times. Self-reported history from a screening survey and questionnaire set each donor's cohort. The data stem from a study of blood T cell repertoires in COVID-19. Study-wide context: Acute and convalescent COVID-19 samples came from the United States, Italy and Spain.

As originally analysed: It was from reference gene primer amplification that nucleated cell counts were estimated. Sequenced by immunoSEQ multiplex PCR; TCRdb stores in-frame clones only, minus some. Clone size and V and J calls were adopted from that table, with D and trimming inferred from the DNA. The sample has 200,000 to 250,000 clones, about four fifths seen once. Germline V gene data show CDR1 as SGHRS and CDR2 as YFSETQ. The CDR3 totals 15 residues. V was pared by 4 bases and J by 3 bases, with 17 bases between. The chain employs TRBV5-1 and TRBJ2-7; weak D call: TRBD2 (5 bases). This clonotype was obtained from a woman in her fifties or sixties who had recovered from COVID-19. Sequencing input: PBMCs or T cells enriched from blood (not recorded which). This chain's CDR3 is CASSLEARGFYEQYF. DNA for the CDR3: TGCGCCAGCAGCCTGGAAGCCCGGGGTTTCTACGAGCAGTACTTC.